What follows are 27 T cell receptor beta chains derived from one specimen sequenced in a study of blood T cell repertoires in COVID-19. The repertoire was sequenced with immunoSEQ multiplex PCR; TCRdb's copy has only in-frame clones and lacks some. The data contain under 250,000 clones, about four fifths of them singletons. The material sequenced was PBMCs or T cells enriched from blood (not recorded which). The receptors here all came from a woman between 50 and 59 years old who had been exposed to COVID-19.

The chain employs TRBV21-1 and TRBJ1-2. TRBV21-1 is described as a pseudogene. The length of the CDR3 is 15 residues. The CDR3 DNA reads TGTGCCAGCAGCAAAGTGGGGGGGCCTAACTATGGCTACACCTTC. Translated: CASSKVGGPNYGYTF.

The chain has TRBV21-1 and TRBJ1-2; whether TRBD1, the table's D call, matches the DNA was not checked. TRBV21-1 is shown as a pseudogene. The length of the CDR3 is 14 residues. The CDR3 region has the DNA TGTGCCAGCAGCAAAGAAACAGGCGCCTATGGCTACACCTTC. Translating gives CASSKETGAYGYTF.

The chain links TRBV5-1 to TRBJ2-7, with a tentative D call TRBD2 (6 bases). V was pared by 4 bases and J by 6 bases, with 17 bases between. Germline V gene data show CDR1 as SGHRS and CDR2 as YFSETQ. The CDR3 covers 14 residues. In DNA form, the CDR3 reads TGCGCCAGCAGCCCCCTCGGGGGTCCAGGCGAGCAGTACTTC. Encoded protein: CASSPLGGPGEQYF.

The chain recombines TRBV6-1 with TRBJ2-7, with TRBD1 matching over 10 bases. Unmatched junction bases numbered 5, after V lost 2 bases and J lost 4 bases. The CDR3 spans 15 residues. Germline-derived CDR1 and CDR2 are MNHNS and SASEGT. The chain's CDR3 is CASSERGGQGYEQYF. Written as DNA, the CDR3 is TGTGCCAGCAGTGAAAGGGGGGGACAGGGGTACGAGCAGTACTTC.

The V call is TRBV13, the J call TRBJ1-3; D not certain. The CDR3 loop spans 16 amino acids. V was clipped by 2 bases and J by 0 bases, with 11 bases between them. In germline, CDR1 is PRHDT, CDR2 FYEKMQ (reference sequence). CDR3 protein: CASSLTVGGSGNTIYF. The CDR3 DNA sequence: TGTGCCAGCAGCTTAACGGTGGGAGGCTCTGGAAACACCATATATTTT.

This chain connects TRBV19 to TRBJ1-1, with TRBD1 identical over 10 bases. The CDR3 sequence is 13 residues long. The trim removed 9 bases at V and 4 bases at J, leaving 5 bases unmatched. Germline V gives CDR1 LNHDA, CDR2 SQIVND (reference sequence). The CDR3 sequence: CASLGQGSTEAFF. In DNA, the CDR3 is TGTGCCAGCCTGGGACAGGGGAGCACTGAAGCTTTCTTT.

This clone appeared once. The rearrangement joins TRBV7-2 to TRBJ2-5, with 7 bases identical to TRBD2. CDR3 length equals 15 residues. From germline, CDR1 is SGHTA and CDR2 FQGNSA. After removal of 0 bases from V and 3 bases from J, the junction contained 4 bases not matched to a gene. The DNA for the CDR3 is TGTGCCAGCAGCTTAGCTGGCCTAGCGGAAGAGACCCAGTACTTC. It specifies CASSLAGLAEETQYF.

This chain uses TRBV24-1 with TRBJ2-3; 11 bases align to TRBD1. V lost 5 bases to trimming and J lost 4 bases; unmatched junction nucleotides: 7. CDR3 length equals 16 residues. Germline CDR1 reads KGHDR; CDR2 reads SFDVKD. Here the CDR3 reads CATSVTGQGAADTQYF. CDR3 nucleotide sequence: TGTGCCACCAGTGTCACCGGACAGGGGGCGGCAGATACGCAGTATTTT.

Turning to this clone: Other DNA variants within this sample encode the same CDR3. V and J are TRBV27 and TRBJ1-1, with 8 bases identical to TRBD1. The J segment lost 6 bases and the V segment lost 9 bases, leaving 9 bases of the junction unmatched. CDR1 MNHEY and CDR2 SMNVEV come from the germline V gene (reference sequence). CDR3 length equals 13 residues. The CDR3 sequence: CASSHRDRPEAFF. The CDR3 DNA is TGTGCCAGTAGTCACCGGGACAGGCCTGAAGCTTTCTTT.

The rearrangement joins TRBV12-3 or TRBV12-4 to TRBJ1-1; a weak D match, TRBD1 (5 bases). Trimming took 7 bases from V and 9 from J, leaving 12 bases between them. The CDR3 covers 11 residues. CDR3 nucleotides: TGTGCCAGCAACCAAGGGGCTCAAGCTTTCTTT. It specifies CASNQGAQAFF.

V is TRBV19 and J is TRBJ1-2; D is undetermined. This CDR3 comprises 13 residues. Per germline, CDR1 LNHDA and CDR2 SQIVND (reference sequence). Trimming pared 4 bases from V and 6 bases from J, leaving 12 bases between. This chain's CDR3 is CASSTSEADGYTF. The CDR3 nucleotides read TGTGCCAGTAGTACGTCAGAGGCGGATGGCTACACCTTC.

Worth noting for this clone: The sample carries other DNA sequences with the same CDR3. Here the CDR3 reads CASSGGADTQYF. CDR3 bases: TGTGCCAGCAGTGGGGGGGCAGATACGCAGTATTTT. V usage is TRBV12-3 or TRBV12-4 and J usage is TRBJ2-3, with TRBD2 matching 7 bases. With 5 bases clipped from V and 4 bases from J, the junction kept 0 bases outside the gene matches. CDR3 size: 12 residues.

The J gene is TRBJ2-3, the V gene TRBV5-1; a weak D match, TRBD1 (6 bases). This CDR3 comprises 15 residues. Deletions cut 4 bases from V and 2 bases from J, with 14 bases between. Germline CDR1 SGHRS, CDR2 YFSETQ. CDR3: CASSLRGVDTDTQYF. DNA for the CDR3: TGCGCCAGCAGCCTCAGGGGAGTGGACACAGATACGCAGTATTTT.

J is TRBJ1-4 and V is TRBV28; perhaps TRBD1 as D (5 bases). The CDR3 sequence is 16 residues long. The V end was cut by 5 bases, the J end by 4 bases, with 17 bases between. Looked up from germline, CDR1 is MDHEN and CDR2 is SYDVKM. This CDR3 is CASSTSAPGNNEKLFF. The CDR3 bases are TGTGCCAGCAGTACGTCCGCCCCAGGGAATAATGAAAAACTGTTTTTT.

The chain carries TRBV29-1 and TRBJ2-2; TRBD1 might be the D (7 bases). The CDR3 sequence is 14 residues long. V was shortened by 4 bases and J by 4 bases, with 13 bases between the two germline ends. CDR1 and CDR2 from the germline V gene are SQVTM and ANQGSEA. This CDR3 reads CSVAQGGATGELFF. For the CDR3, the DNA is TGCAGCGTTGCCCAGGGGGGAGCCACCGGGGAGCTGTTTTTT.

The chain links TRBV21-1 to TRBJ2-5; the table's TRBD2 call for D was not verified on the DNA. TRBV21-1 is a listed pseudogene. The CDR3 spans 19 residues. Written as DNA, the CDR3 is TGTGCCCAGCGAGGCGCCAGAGGCGGGTATAAGAGCCTCCAAGAGACCCAGTACTTC. It codes for CAQRGARGGYKSLQETQYF.

V gene TRBV10-1 combines with J gene TRBJ2-2; TRBD2 might be the D (5 bases). The V gene's germline CDR1 is WNHNN and CDR2 SYGVQD (reference sequence). Trimming removed 4 bases at V and 8 bases at J, with 8 bases between. CDR3 size: 12 residues. The CDR3 protein is CASSGPGGELFF. As DNA, the CDR3 is TGCGCCAGCAGTGGCCCGGGGGGGGAGCTGTTTTTT.

The chain has TRBV28 and TRBJ1-2; 8 positions match TRBD1. Losses at the gene ends were 6 bases for V and 7 bases for J; bases not matched to a gene: 4. Germline CDR1 is MDHEN and CDR2 is SYDVKM. The CDR3 is 12 residues long. The CDR3 DNA reads as TGTGCCAGCAGCCTACAGGGGGGTGGCTACACCTTC. Translation gives CASSLQGGGYTF.

This chain joins TRBV25-1 and TRBJ1-2, with D unresolved. Looked up from germline, CDR1 is MGHDK and CDR2 is SYGVNS. This CDR3 spans 13 amino acids. V was pared by 5 bases and J by 4 bases, with 11 bases between. CDR3 amino acids: CASSPGLSYGYTF. The CDR3 coding sequence is TGTGCCAGCAGTCCCGGACTGAGCTATGGCTACACCTTC.

The J gene is TRBJ2-5, the V gene TRBV29-1; D is possibly TRBD1 (7 bases). Trimming removed 0 bases from V and 3 bases from J, with 14 bases in between. From germline, CDR1 is SQVTM and CDR2 ANQGSEA. The CDR3 runs 15 residues. CDR3 in amino acids: CSVEDQGGPKETQYF. In DNA form, the CDR3 reads TGCAGCGTTGAAGATCAGGGGGGACCTAAAGAGACCCAGTACTTC.

V usage is TRBV19 and J usage is TRBJ2-3, with unresolved D. Germline CDR1 and CDR2: LNHDA and SQIVND (reference sequence). V gave up 2 bases and J gave up 1 base, with 10 bases separating them. This CDR3 is 15 amino acids long. The CDR3 reads CASSIFMSGTDTQYF. For the CDR3, the DNA is TGTGCCAGTAGTATATTCATGAGTGGCACAGATACGCAGTATTTT.

The V call is TRBV6-9, the J call TRBJ1-1, with 7 positions matching TRBD1. Looked up from germline, CDR1 is MNHGY and CDR2 is SVAAGI. The CDR3 is 15 residues long. The V gene end was trimmed by 4 bases and the J gene end by 2 bases; junction bases not matched to a gene: 7. This chain's CDR3 is CASSSRTGGNTEAFF. The CDR3 DNA reads TGTGCCAGCAGTTCAAGGACAGGCGGAAACACTGAAGCTTTCTTT.

The rearrangement joins TRBV27 to TRBJ1-1, with D possibly matching TRBD1 (6 bases). V was cut by 4 bases and J by 6 bases, with 12 bases left in between. The length of the CDR3 is 13 residues. Germline V gene sequence: CDR1 MNHEY, CDR2 SMNVEV (reference sequence). CDR3 nucleotides: TGTGCCAGCAGTTGGGGGCAGGGCGCTGAAGCTTTCTTT. Protein sequence: CASSWGQGAEAFF.

There are many counts of this clone. V and J are TRBV4-2 and TRBJ1-1, with D unclear. Germline CDR1 LGHNA, CDR2 YNFKEQ. This CDR3 is 14 amino acids long. The ends were cut back, 4 bases at V and 2 bases at J, with 11 bases in the middle. DNA for the CDR3: TGTGCCAGCAGCCTCCACCGAACTAACACTGAAGCTTTCTTT. It encodes CASSLHRTNTEAFF.

V gene TRBV27 combines with J gene TRBJ2-2, with 12 positions matching TRBD2. Germline CDR1 MNHEY, CDR2 SMNVEV (reference sequence). V trimming: 5 bases; J trimming: 0 bases; junction bases outside the gene matches: 7. The CDR3 has 18 amino acids. The chain's CDR3 is CASSKRLAGAANTGELFF. The CDR3 DNA is TGTGCCAGCAGTAAAAGACTAGCGGGGGCCGCGAACACCGGGGAGCTGTTTTTT.

This chain connects TRBV18 to TRBJ2-2; perhaps TRBD2 as D (5 bases). The V gene lost 3 bases and the J gene lost 4 bases, with 12 bases spanning the gap. CDR3 size: 15 residues. In germline, CDR1 is KGHSH, CDR2 LQKENI. The CDR3 DNA follows: TGTGCCAGCTCACCCTCGGGGATTCGCACCGGGGAGCTGTTTTTT. Translation: CASSPSGIRTGELFF. Using reference TRBV18 and TRBJ2-2 for the parts outside the CDR3, the full variable domain is NAGVMQNPRHLVRRRGQEARLRCSPMKGHSHVYWYRQLPEEGLKFMVYLQKENIIDESGMPKERFSAEFPKEGPSILRIQQVVRGDSAAYFCASSPSGIRTGELFFGEGSRLTVL.

This rearrangement joins TRBV3-1 (or the pseudogene TRBV3-2) to TRBJ1-4; 8 nucleotides align to TRBD1. The germline V gene has CDR1 LGHDT and CDR2 YNNKEL (reference sequence). V was clipped by 4 bases and J by 3 bases; unmatched bases: 10. The CDR3 runs 17 residues. CDR3 amino acids: CASSPGRGQGSNEKLFF. The CDR3 bases are TGTGCCAGCAGCCCAGGCAGGGGGCAGGGGTCTAATGAAAAACTGTTTTTT.